What follows are 25 T cell receptor beta chains derived from one specimen sequenced in a study of radiation and T cells in renal cell carcinoma. Profiling relied on immunoSEQ multiplex PCR, and the TCRdb table lists in-frame clones only, not all of them. Of 75,000 to 95,000 clones in the sample, 85% were seen once. Time point indicated: blood 4 weeks post-SBRT, at nephrectomy. As to treatment: 15 Gy SBRT to primary tumor, nephrectomy 4 weeks later. The starting material was blood, obtained from a patient whose treatment included radiotherapy and nephrectomy. The receptors shown here come from a man aged 45-60 years with renal cell carcinoma.

This sequence joins TRBV19 and TRBJ2-2; tentative D call: TRBD1 (6 bases). Germline V gene lookup returns CDR1 LNHDA and CDR2 SQIVND (reference sequence). The CDR3 loop spans 15 amino acids. Trimming removed 3 bases at V and 4 bases at J, with 12 bases between. The DNA of the CDR3 is TGTGCCAGTAGTATCTGGCAGGGGAGCACCGGGGAGCTGTTTTTT. Translating gives CASSIWQGSTGELFF.

This rearrangement joins TRBV7-8 to TRBJ1-4, with D perhaps TRBD1 (6 bases). Germline CDR1 reads SGHVS; CDR2 reads FQNEAQ. This CDR3 contains 15 residues. V lost 5 bases and J lost 7, with 17 bases in between. CDR3 in DNA: TGTGCCAGCAGCATACGGCAGGGGTATGGTGAAAAACTGTTTTTT. As protein: CASSIRQGYGEKLFF. Based on the CDR3 plus reference TRBV7-8 and TRBJ1-4, the full variable domain is GAGVSQSPRYKVAKRGQDVALRCDPISGHVSLFWYQQALGQGPEFLTYFQNEAQLDKSGLPSDRFFAERPEGSVSTLKIQRTQQEDSAVYLCASSIRQGYGEKLFFGSGTQLSVL.

The chain is built from TRBV10-3 and TRBJ1-2, with D unclear. The CDR3 loop spans 15 amino acids. Germline CDR1 is ENHRY and CDR2 is SYGVKD. Trimming removed 3 bases at V and 7 bases at J, with 18 bases between. The CDR3 loop reads CAISDVGQASSGYTF. CDR3 in DNA: TGTGCCATCAGTGACGTGGGTCAGGCGTCTTCTGGCTACACCTTC.

This chain uses TRBV6-5 with TRBJ2-3; 14 positions agree with TRBD2. From germline, CDR1 is MNHEY and CDR2 SVGAGI. Germline trimming cut 6 bases from V and 8 bases from J; bases unmatched to any gene: 4. The CDR3 runs 14 residues. The CDR3 region is CASRQGLAGVTQYF. The CDR3, as DNA: TGTGCCAGCAGACAGGGACTAGCGGGAGTTACGCAGTATTTT.

Only one count was recorded for this clone. The chain uses TRBV7-9 and TRBJ2-7; D tentatively reads TRBD1 or TRBD2 (5 bases each). CDR1 is SEHNR and CDR2 is FQNEAQ in the germline V gene (reference sequence). The CDR3 is made up of 14 amino acids. The V and J ends lost 0 bases and 3 bases respectively, with 9 bases between them. CDR3 sequence reads: CASSLAGVRYEQYF. The CDR3 nucleotides are TGTGCCAGCAGCTTAGCGGGGGTTCGCTACGAGCAGTACTTC.

This clone was seen a single time. The chain uses TRBV5-1 and TRBJ2-5; TRBD2 matches 7 bases. The CDR3 is 16 amino acids. Unmatched junction bases numbered 7, after V lost 0 bases and J lost 2 bases. CDR1 and CDR2 from the germline V gene are SGHRS and YFSETQ. The CDR3 DNA reads as TGCGCCAGCAGCTTGGAGACTAGCAGTGATCAAGAGACCCAGTACTTC. Protein product: CASSLETSSDQETQYF.

This rearrangement joins TRBV11-2 to TRBJ1-4, with D tentatively TRBD1 (5 bases). Germline V gives CDR1 SGHAT, CDR2 FQNNGV. V was trimmed by 5 bases and J by 7 bases, leaving 17 bases between them. This CDR3 spans 15 amino acids. CDR3 DNA sequence: TGTGCCAGCAGCCCCCTGGGGGGTTGGGGTGAAAAACTGTTTTTT. It translates to CASSPLGGWGEKLFF.

This clone was seen once. Written as DNA, the CDR3 is TGCGCCAGCAGCCCAAGGGACATCTACGAGCAGTACTTC. Translating it yields CASSPRDIYEQYF. J is TRBJ2-7 and V is TRBV5-1; D perhaps matches TRBD1 (6 bases). The ends were cut back, 4 bases at V and 3 bases at J, with 11 bases in the middle. This CDR3 is built from 13 residues. The germline gives CDR1 SGHRS, CDR2 YFSETQ.

This clone was detected only a few times. The chain employs TRBV2 and TRBJ1-1; 12 nucleotides match TRBD1. Trimming at V came to 3 bases and at J to 8 bases, leaving 7 bases not matched to a gene. Germline V gene lookup returns CDR1 SNHLY and CDR2 FYNNEI. The CDR3 contains 15 residues. CDR3 loop: CASSEGGTGGREAFF. The CDR3 DNA reads as TGTGCCAGCAGTGAGGGTGGGACAGGGGGCCGAGAAGCTTTCTTT.

The V call is TRBV7-6, the J call TRBJ2-3, with a possible D match to TRBD2 (6 bases). Germline V gene sequence: CDR1 SGHVS, CDR2 FNYEAQ. The CDR3 runs to 15 residues. V was shortened by 1 base and J by 2 bases, with 10 bases between the two germline ends. CDR3 region: CASSLVAEITDTQYF. The CDR3 DNA sequence: TGTGCCAGCAGCTTAGTAGCGGAGATCACAGATACGCAGTATTTT.

The V and J genes are TRBV6-5 and TRBJ2-1; D remains unclear. CDR1 and CDR2 (germline): MNHEY, SVGAGI. V lost 0 bases, J lost 14 bases, and 17 bases lay in between. The CDR3 consists of 14 residues. The CDR3 sequence: CASSYSRLSGFKFF. CDR3 nucleotide sequence: TGTGCCAGCAGTTACTCCCGGTTGAGTGGGTTTAAGTTCTTC.

V usage is TRBV5-3 and J usage is TRBJ2-1; D is possibly TRBD1 (6 bases). TRBV5-3 is annotated as an ORF whose role is uncertain. V dropped 1 base and J dropped 9 bases, with 8 bases sitting between them. This CDR3 is built from 12 residues. The CDR3 coding sequence is TGTGCCAGAAGCTTGACAGGGAGTGAGCAGTTCTTC. As protein: CARSLTGSEQFF.

The CDR3, as DNA: TGCGCCAGCAGCGCCCTTCTAGGCGAGCAGTACTTC. Translation gives CASSALLGEQYF. The gene calls are TRBV10-2 and TRBJ2-7, with D uncertain. This CDR3 spans 12 amino acids. Germline V gene sequence: CDR1 WSHSY, CDR2 SAAADI. The V gene lost 6 bases and the J gene lost 6 bases, with 12 bases spanning the gap.

This chain joins TRBV5-1 and TRBJ1-1; 8 bases fit TRBD1. Losses at the gene ends were 0 bases for V and 1 base for J; bases not matched to a gene: 5. The CDR3 runs to 16 residues. The germline gives CDR1 SGHRS, CDR2 YFSETQ. CDR3 amino acids: CASSLGSGTGNTEAFF. DNA of the CDR3: TGCGCCAGCAGCTTGGGGTCGGGGACAGGGAACACTGAAGCTTTCTTT.

This rearrangement joins TRBV6-1 to TRBJ2-3; D call uncertain. CDR1 and CDR2 from the germline V gene are MNHNS and SASEGT. The CDR3 runs to 12 residues. Trimming removed 8 bases from V and 8 bases from J, with 14 bases in between. The DNA for the CDR3 is TGTGCCAGCGAATCATCTGGCGGTACGCAGTATTTT. This encodes CASESSGGTQYF.

The rearrangement links TRBV9 to TRBJ1-4; D unclear. CDR1 is SGDLS and CDR2 is YYNGEE in the germline V gene. This CDR3 spans 15 amino acids. V was shortened by 0 bases and J by 6 bases, with 12 bases between the two germline ends. Written as DNA, the CDR3 is TGTGCCAGCAGCGTAGCTCCCGGGGAAGATGAAAAACTGTTTTTT. It yields the protein CASSVAPGEDEKLFF.

This clone was seen only a few times. This chain links TRBV7-9 with TRBJ2-3, with TRBD2 as a possible D gene (6 bases). V lost 6 bases and J 3 bases, leaving 22 bases between the germline ends. CDR1 is SEHNR and CDR2 is FQNEAQ in the germline V gene (reference sequence). The CDR3 runs 17 residues. The CDR3 spells CASRTRRDEKGTDTQYF. As DNA, the CDR3 is TGTGCCAGCAGAACCAGGCGGGACGAGAAGGGGACAGATACGCAGTATTTT. Supplemented by reference TRBV7-9 and TRBJ2-3, the full variable domain reads DTGVSQNPRHKITKRGQNVTFRCDPISEHNRLYWYRQTLGQGPEFLTYFQNEAQLEKSRLLSDRFSAERPKGSFSTLEIQRTEQGDSAMYLCASRTRRDEKGTDTQYFGPGTRLTVL.

As regards this clone: The junction shows a germline mismatch at one end, possibly a read error. The gene calls are TRBV18 and TRBJ2-5; no clear D. Per the germline V gene, CDR1 is KGHSH and CDR2 is LQKENI. The CDR3 spans 12 residues. CDR3 in DNA: TGTGCTAGCTCACCACCGTTGGAGACCCAGTACTTC. Translation: CASSPPLETQYF.

V and J are TRBV27 and TRBJ1-2, with 9 bases that match TRBD1. V lost 5 bases, J lost 4 bases, and 14 bases stayed unmatched. Germline V lookup: CDR1 MNHEY, CDR2 SMNVEV (reference sequence). This CDR3 comprises 17 residues. CDR3 nucleotides: TGTGCCAGCAGTCCTTGGGGACAGGGACCGCCTGTCTATGGCTACACCTTC. As protein: CASSPWGQGPPVYGYTF.

J is TRBJ1-1 and V is TRBV19; 7 bases line up with TRBD1. The CDR3 spans 14 residues. Germline trimming cut 3 bases from V and 3 bases from J; bases unmatched to any gene: 4. The germline CDR1 and CDR2 sequences are LNHDA and SQIVND (reference sequence). The CDR3 coding sequence is TGTGCCAGTAGTATGGACAGGAGTTACACTGAAGCTTTCTTT. Translating gives CASSMDRSYTEAFF. The full variable domain, with the rest looked up from reference TRBV19 and TRBJ1-1, is DGGITQSPKYLFRKEGQNVTLSCEQNLNHDAMYWYRQDPGQGLRLIYYSQIVNDFQKGDIAEGYSVSREKKESFPLTVTSAQKNPTAFYLCASSMDRSYTEAFFGQGTRLTVV.

The rearrangement uses TRBV6-5 and TRBJ2-5; no clear D. Trimming left V 6 bases short and J 4 bases short, with 15 bases between. The CDR3 consists of 14 residues. Germline V gene data show CDR1 as MNHEY and CDR2 as SVGAGI. The CDR3 region is CASRVQLNIETQYF. The CDR3 nucleotides read TGTGCCAGCAGAGTACAGCTGAACATAGAGACCCAGTACTTC.

This clone was seen a handful of times. CDR3 region: CASSLRRDNEQFF. As DNA, the CDR3 is TGTGCCAGCAGCTTGAGGCGCGACAATGAGCAGTTCTTC. The chain employs TRBV7-2 and TRBJ2-1, with D unresolved. In germline, CDR1 is SGHTA, CDR2 FQGNSA. CDR3 size: 13 residues. Deletions cut 3 bases from V and 5 bases from J, with 8 bases between.

This chain joins TRBV6-6 and TRBJ1-5; D may be TRBD1 (5 bases). V was pared by 5 bases and J by 12 bases, with 14 bases between. The CDR3 contains 12 residues. In germline, CDR1 is MNHNY, CDR2 SVGAGI (reference sequence). The CDR3 loop reads CASSAPQGHQHF. In DNA form, the CDR3 reads TGTGCCAGCAGTGCCCCTCAGGGTCACCAGCATTTT.

V and J are TRBV18 and TRBJ2-7, with 8 bases aligning to TRBD1. After removal of 3 bases from V and 4 bases from J, the junction contained 2 bases not matched to a gene. There are 13 residues in the CDR3. The germline CDR1 and CDR2 sequences are KGHSH and LQKENI. The CDR3: CASSPYRGYEQYF. CDR3 bases: TGTGCCAGCTCACCCTACAGGGGGTACGAGCAGTACTTC.

The genes are TRBV2 and TRBJ2-3, with 8 bases identical to TRBD1. Unmatched junction bases numbered 6, after V lost 8 bases and J lost 2 bases. This CDR3 spans 14 amino acids. Germline V gene lookup returns CDR1 SNHLY and CDR2 FYNNEI. CDR3 protein: CASVGQGTTDTQYF. CDR3 nucleotides: TGTGCCAGCGTCGGACAGGGAACCACAGATACGCAGTATTTT.